The rows below give T cell receptor beta chains drawn from one sample of a study of cytomegalovirus exposure and HLA in healthy donors. Method: immunoSEQ multiplex PCR; TCRdb's copy keeps in-frame clones and lacks some. The table has 150,000 to 200,000 clones, 85% to 90% seen once. Source material: PBMCs. Every receptor here comes from a young woman in good health and CMV-seropositive. CDR3s include the opening cysteine and the closing phenylalanine or tryptophan. The order of the fields is V gene, J gene, D gene, clone size, CDR3 length, CDR3 DNA, CDR3 protein. The D gene is left open where the match is weak. Size is stated for part of the rows, as once, few or many counts, or as a class when the clone is expanded.

>TRBV20-1|TRBJ2-2|TRBD2|-|11
TGCAGCGCGGGCGGGAGGGGGGAGCTGTTTTTT
CSAGGRGELFF
>TRBV7-2|TRBJ2-1|TRBD1|-|15
TGTGCCAGCAGCTTAGCTGGACAGGGCTACAATGAGCAGTTCTTC
CASSLAGQGYNEQFF
>TRBV7-8|TRBJ2-2|TRBD2|-|15
TGTGCCAGCTCTAAACCGGGGGGATCTGCCGGGGAGCTGTTTTTT
CASSKPGGSAGELFF
>TRBV27|TRBJ2-1|-|-|14
TGTGCCAGCAGTGAGGTTAGCTCCTACAATGAGCAGTTCTTC
CASSEVSSYNEQFF
>TRBV2|TRBJ2-1|TRBD2|-|12
TGTGCCAGTTTCATTAGCGGGAGCGAGCAGTTCTTC
CASFISGSEQFF
>TRBV29-1|TRBJ2-5|-|-|11
TGCAGCCAATCACGCGAAGAGACCCAGTACTTC
CSQSREETQYF
>TRBV25-1|TRBJ2-3|-|-|13
TGTGCCAGTGTGGAGGGAGGAGCAGATACGCAGTATTTT
CASVEGGADTQYF
>TRBV27|TRBJ2-2|TRBD2|-|15
TGTGCCAGCAACCCTAGGGCCACTAGCGGGGGGGAGCTGTTTTTT
CASNPRATSGGELFF
>TRBV9|TRBJ1-2|-|-|18
TGTGCCAGCAGCGTAGGTGGACTTACCTATGAAGCTAACTATGGCTACACCTTC
CASSVGGLTYEANYGYTF
>TRBV27|TRBJ2-3|-|-|15
TGTGCCAGCAGTTTAGCCCCCTACAGCACAGATACGCAGTATTTT
CASSLAPYSTDTQYF
>TRBV27|TRBJ2-3|-|once|16
TGTGCCAGCAGTTTTGGATTCGCGGGTGACACAGATACGCAGTATTTT
CASSFGFAGDTDTQYF
>TRBV9|TRBJ2-1|-|once|17
TGTGCCAGCAGCGTAGCGGGGGGACAAAGCTCCTACAATGAGCAGTTCTTC
CASSVAGGQSSYNEQFF
>TRBV28|TRBJ1-2|-|-|15
TGTGCCAGCAGTCGACCCGGCCAGGTCCTCTATGGCTACACCTTC
CASSRPGQVLYGYTF
>TRBV27|TRBJ2-2|TRBD1|-|19
TGTGCCAGCAGTTTATCGTACGCCGGACAGGGGTTGAACACCGGGGAGCTGTTTTTT
CASSLSYAGQGLNTGELFF
>TRBV7-9|TRBJ1-3|-|-|15
TGTGCCAGCAGCTTAGGGAGTGCCTCTGGAAACACCATATATTTT
CASSLGSASGNTIYF
>TRBV4-1|TRBJ2-3|TRBD1|once|15
TGCGCCAGCAGGCCCAGGACAGGGTTGACAGATACGCAGTATTTT
CASRPRTGLTDTQYF
>TRBV4-1|TRBJ2-7|-|once|14
TGCGCCAGCAGCCAAGGTGCCGGAGCCTACGAGCAGTACTTC
CASSQGAGAYEQYF
>TRBV12-5|TRBJ2-7|TRBD2|once|16
TGTGCTAGTGGTTTGGTACTGACTAGCGGGAGGTACGAGCAGTACTTC
CASGLVLTSGRYEQYF
>TRBV5-1|TRBJ2-7|TRBD1|-|15
TGCGCCAGCACCTGGCAGGGACAGGGAGCCTACGAGCAGTACTTC
CASTWQGQGAYEQYF
>TRBV5-4|TRBJ2-7|-|-|13
TGTGCCAGCAGCTTCCCTACCGACTACGAGCAGTACTTC
CASSFPTDYEQYF
>TRBV11-3|TRBJ1-1|-|few|14
TGTGCCAGCAGCTTAGATCCAACGAGCACTGAAGCTTTCTTT
CASSLDPTSTEAFF
>TRBV29-1|TRBJ2-3|-|-|16
TGCAGCGTTGAACTGTCAGAACGCCGTAGCACAGATACGCAGTATTTT
CSVELSERRSTDTQYF
>TRBV5-6|TRBJ2-1|TRBD1|-|13
TGTGCCAGCAGCCCAGGGGGCGAGGGTGAGCAGTTCTTC
CASSPGGEGEQFF
>TRBV27|TRBJ1-1|-|-|13
TGTGCCAGCAGTTTAATGCGGGGCACTGAAGCTTTCTTT
CASSLMRGTEAFF
>TRBV2|TRBJ2-5|-|-|15
TGTGCCAGCAGTGAGGGGATGGAGGGTAGGGAGACCCAGTACTTC
CASSEGMEGRETQYF
>TRBV13|TRBJ2-7|TRBD2|-|16
TGTGCCAGCAGCCAATCGGCTAGCGGGAGATTCTACGAGCAGTACTTC
CASSQSASGRFYEQYF
>TRBV11-3|TRBJ1-1|-|-|13
TGTGCCAGCAGCCCCGGGGGAGGCCCCGAAGCTTTCTTT
CASSPGGGPEAFF
>TRBV4-2|TRBJ2-1|TRBD2|-|16
TGTGCCAGCAGCCAAGCTAGCGGGAGCTCCTACAATGAGCAGTTCTTC
CASSQASGSSYNEQFF
>TRBV28|TRBJ1-2|-|-|13
TGTGCCAGCAGCCCGGACAGAACTGGAGGCTACACCTTC
CASSPDRTGGYTF
>TRBV6-5|TRBJ2-5|-|few|14
TGTGCCAGCAGTTCCAAGATCGAGGGAGAGACCCAGTACTTC
CASSSKIEGETQYF
>TRBV18|TRBJ2-5|TRBD2|-|16
TGTGCCAGCTCACCTCAAGGACTAGCTGATGGGGAGACCCAGTACTTC
CASSPQGLADGETQYF
>TRBV6-6|TRBJ1-1|-|-|14
TGTGCCAGCAGTTACCGCGCAGGGATCACTGAAGCTTTCTTT
CASSYRAGITEAFF
>TRBV6-5|TRBJ2-2|-|-|14
TGTGCCAGCAGTTACGAAGGGGGCACCGGGGAGCTGTTTTTT
CASSYEGGTGELFF
>TRBV11-2|TRBJ2-1|TRBD2|-|16
TGTGCCAGCAGCTTCACAGCGGGAGTTACCTACAATGAGCAGTTCTTC
CASSFTAGVTYNEQFF
>TRBV6-1|TRBJ2-3|-|-|14
TGTGCCAGCAGTGATGGGGACTTCTGGGATACGCAGTATTTT
CASSDGDFWDTQYF
>TRBV2|TRBJ2-2|TRBD2|-|13
TGTGCCAGCAGTGAACTTAGCGGGAGGGGGCTGTTTTTT
CASSELSGRGLFF
>TRBV6-5|TRBJ2-5|TRBD2|-|16
TGTGCCAGCAGTTACTCGGGTGGGAGGGCCTTGGAGACCCAGTACTTC
CASSYSGGRALETQYF
>TRBV29-1|TRBJ2-6|-|-|12
TGCAGCGGTCTGACAGGAAAAAACGTCCTGACTTTC
CSGLTGKNVLTF
>TRBV7-8|TRBJ2-1|-|-|12
TGTGCCAGCAGCTTATCGAGGGGGGAGCAGTTCTTC
CASSLSRGEQFF
>TRBV27|TRBJ2-7|TRBD2|-|14
TGTGCCAGCAGACAGGGACTAGCTACCTACGAGCAGTACTTC
CASRQGLATYEQYF
>TRBV5-1|TRBJ2-2|-|-|13
TGCGCCAGCAGCCCCGTTGTTGCCGGGGAGCTGTTTTTT
CASSPVVAGELFF
>TRBV4-1|TRBJ1-2|-|-|16
TGCGCCAGCAGCCCAATGACTGGGAGATTTAACTATGGCTACACCTTC
CASSPMTGRFNYGYTF
>TRBV6-1|TRBJ1-3|-|-|14
TGTGCCAGCAGGGCACAGACCTCTGGAAACACCATATATTTT
CASRAQTSGNTIYF
>TRBV5-1|TRBJ2-3|TRBD2|-|14
TGCGCCAGCAGCTTGGCCCTAGCGGGAGATACGCAGTATTTT
CASSLALAGDTQYF
>TRBV10-3|TRBJ2-2|-|-|12
TGTGCCATCTCGGAGAATGCGGGGGAGCTGTTTTTT
CAISENAGELFF
>TRBV4-1|TRBJ2-3|TRBD1|-|15
TGCGCCAGCACCCCCCAGGGGGCGCTTCCAGATACGCAGTATTTT
CASTPQGALPDTQYF
>TRBV27|TRBJ2-1|TRBD2|-|15
TGTGCCAGCAATGAAGCGGGGAGCTCCTACAATGAGCAGTTCTTC
CASNEAGSSYNEQFF
>TRBV2|TRBJ2-5|-|once|14
TGTGCCAGCACGGAGCGAGTGGGCCAAGAGACCCAGTACTTC
CASTERVGQETQYF
>TRBV11-3|TRBJ2-7|TRBD2|few|13
TGTGCCAGCAGCTTAGGACTAGCGTCCGAGCAGTACTTC
CASSLGLASEQYF
>TRBV12-5|TRBJ2-2|TRBD1|-|17
TGTGCTAGTGGTTTGGTAAAATGGAGAGACAGGGCCGGGGAGCTGTTTTTT
CASGLVKWRDRAGELFF
>TRBV30|TRBJ2-3|TRBD2|-|16
TGTGCCTGGAGTGCCGGGACTAGCAGATTCACAGATACGCAGTATTTT
CAWSAGTSRFTDTQYF
>TRBV27|TRBJ2-3|-|-|11
TGTGCCAGCAGCCTCAGAGATACGCAGTATTTT
CASSLRDTQYF
>TRBV19|TRBJ1-2|-|-|13
TGTGCCAGTTCACGAAGGAGGGGCGATGGCTACACCTTC
CASSRRRGDGYTF
>TRBV6-5|TRBJ2-7|-|-|14
TGTGCCAGCAGTTACTCAGGGGGCGGGAACGAGCAGTACTTC
CASSYSGGGNEQYF
>TRBV5-3|TRBJ2-2|-|-|15
TGTGCCAGAAGCTTGCAGCGACCCCTCGCCGGGGAGCTGTTTTTT
CARSLQRPLAGELFF
>TRBV7-9|TRBJ1-2|-|-|17
TGTGCCAGCAGCTCAATTATAGGGACTTATTCTAACTATGGCTACACCTTC
CASSSIIGTYSNYGYTF
>TRBV7-3|TRBJ2-1|TRBD2|-|15
TGTGCCAGCAGCTCAGCGGGAGAGTTCAACAATGAGCAGTTCTTC
CASSSAGEFNNEQFF